This TCR beta chain emerged from a study of T cell changes during pregnancy in multiple sclerosis. V lost 6 bases and J 5 bases, leaving 17 bases between the germline ends. The CDR3 spans 14 residues. The germline V gene encodes CDR1 SEHNR and CDR2 FQNEAQ (reference sequence). The repertoire was sequenced with immunoSEQ multiplex PCR; TCRdb's copy has only in-frame clones and lacks some. This sample has some 80,000 clones, with over 90% found just once. The sequences come from peripheral blood, collected in the second trimester of pregnancy. The TCR comes from a female donor with multiple sclerosis, enrolled in a pregnancy study. The chain employs TRBV7-9 and TRBJ2-7; the D gene is possibly TRBD2 (5 bases). The DNA for the CDR3 is TGTGCCAGCAGGTCCCCCAACCCGGGGAACGAGCAGTACTTC. It encodes CASRSPNPGNEQYF.